The 15 T cell receptor beta chains below all came from one sample that was sequenced in a study of T cell responses to AZD1222 COVID-19 vaccine. Profiling relied on immunoSEQ multiplex PCR, and the TCRdb table lists in-frame clones only, not all of them. The top ten clones hold 12% of a sample with about 120,000 clones, around 87% of them seen once. This material consisted of peripheral blood, taken on day 0 of AZD1222 vaccination. The receptor set was obtained from an adult in good health.

J is TRBJ2-2 and V is TRBV6-1, with D unclear. CDR3 length: 15 amino acids. CDR1 MNHNS and CDR2 SASEGT come from the germline V gene. With 3 bases removed from V and 4 bases from J, the gap between germline ends came to 12 bases. This CDR3 is CASSEDLRRTGELFF. The CDR3 DNA reads TGTGCCAGCAGTGAGGATCTACGGCGCACCGGGGAGCTGTTTTTT.

This chain uses TRBV28 with TRBJ2-5, with 7 bases lining up with TRBD1. Germline CDR1 is MDHEN and CDR2 is SYDVKM. The CDR3 length is 14 residues. V trimming: 5 bases; J trimming: 1 base; junction bases outside the gene matches: 4. CDR3 protein: CASSRRQGQETQYF. The CDR3 coding sequence is TGTGCCAGCAGTCGAAGACAGGGCCAAGAGACCCAGTACTTC.

J is TRBJ2-5 and V is TRBV28; 10 nucleotides match TRBD2. There are 16 residues in the CDR3. V dropped 2 bases and J dropped 4; count of bases not matched to a gene: 7. From germline, CDR1 is MDHEN and CDR2 SYDVKM. CDR3 DNA sequence: TGTGCCAGCAGTTTACTGGCTAGCGGGAGCGCAGAGACCCAGTACTTC. Its translation is CASSLLASGSAETQYF.

This sequence joins TRBV20-1 and TRBJ2-1; D is unresolved. CDR1 and CDR2 (germline): DFQATT, SNEGSKA (reference sequence). The CDR3 spans 11 residues. Trimming removed 3 bases from V and 7 bases from J, with 7 bases in between. The CDR3 loop reads CSASVENEQFF. In nucleotides, the CDR3 is TGCAGTGCTAGCGTTGAAAATGAGCAGTTCTTC.

The V and J genes are TRBV5-1 and TRBJ1-3; D gene ambiguous. V lost 0 bases and J lost 2, with 9 bases in between. This CDR3 is built from 15 residues. Germline V gene lookup returns CDR1 SGHRS and CDR2 YFSETQ. CDR3 bases: TGCGCCAGCAGCTTGGATTCGGGCGCTGGAAACACCATATATTTT. Amino acid sequence: CASSLDSGAGNTIYF.

The chain links TRBV19 to TRBJ1-3, with TRBD1 identical over 12 bases. V gave up 5 bases and J gave up 8 bases; unmatched junction bases: 10. The CDR3 contains 16 residues. Germline CDR1 is LNHDA and CDR2 is SQIVND (reference sequence). CDR3 sequence (DNA): TGTGCCAGTAGTCCTCCCCCGGGACAGGGGGCATACACCATATATTTT. It specifies CASSPPPGQGAYTIYF.

The J gene is TRBJ1-2, the V gene TRBV28, with D uncertain. With 3 bases removed from V and 0 bases from J, the gap between germline ends came to 8 bases. There are 14 residues in the CDR3. The V gene's germline CDR1 is MDHEN and CDR2 SYDVKM. The CDR3 is CASSLGTANYGYTF. CDR3 bases: TGTGCCAGCAGTTTGGGCACAGCTAACTATGGCTACACCTTC.

This clone was counted a single time. This chain uses TRBV4-2 with TRBJ2-6; D call uncertain. The CDR3 runs 15 residues. The germline gives CDR1 LGHNA, CDR2 YNFKEQ. V gave up 1 base and J gave up 2 bases, with 6 bases separating them. In DNA, the CDR3 is TGTGCCAGCAGCCAAGGGGATCCTGGGGCCAACGTCCTGACTTTC. It yields the protein CASSQGDPGANVLTF.

This clone is a singleton in its sample. The V and J genes are TRBV15 and TRBJ1-1; possibly TRBD1 for D (5 bases). V was shortened by 4 bases and J by 5 bases, with 14 bases between the two germline ends. Germline lookup yields CDR1 LNHNV and CDR2 YYDKDF (reference sequence). This CDR3 is built from 14 residues. In DNA, the CDR3 is TGTGCCACCAGCACGACTCGTGGGGGGACTGAAGCTTTCTTT. Amino acid sequence: CATSTTRGGTEAFF.

The chain couples TRBV29-1 to TRBJ2-7; D is possibly TRBD1 or TRBD2 (7 bases each). The ends were cut back, 6 bases at V and 2 bases at J, with 14 bases in the middle. The CDR3 is 13 amino acids. Germline CDR1 is SQVTM and CDR2 is ANQGSEA. CDR3 in DNA: TGCAGCGTGACGCCAGGGGGGGCCTACGAGCAGTACTTC. This codes for CSVTPGGAYEQYF.

The chain is built from TRBV20-1 and TRBJ2-1; no reliable D call. The germline CDR1 and CDR2 sequences are DFQATT and SNEGSKA (reference sequence). CDR3 length: 13 amino acids. The V gene lost 3 bases and the J gene lost 4 bases, with 10 bases spanning the gap. CDR3 in DNA: TGCAGTGCTAGTGAAAGGCGGTACAATGAGCAGTTCTTC. This codes for CSASERRYNEQFF.

The chain couples TRBV13 to TRBJ2-7; 9 bases agree with TRBD1. Germline V gene data show CDR1 as PRHDT and CDR2 as FYEKMQ (reference sequence). The CDR3 contains 13 residues. V trimming: 5 bases; J trimming: 11 bases; junction bases outside the gene matches: 10. CDR3 DNA: TGTGCCAGCAGCGCAGGCGGGACAGGGAGGAAGTACTTC. Protein sequence: CASSAGGTGRKYF.

The V call is TRBV3-1 (or the pseudogene TRBV3-2), the J call TRBJ2-5; D not certain. The CDR3 runs 17 residues. Germline V gene sequence: CDR1 LGHDT, CDR2 YNNKEL (reference sequence). Trimming pared 0 bases from V and 6 bases from J, leaving 20 bases between. In DNA form, the CDR3 reads TGTGCCAGCAGCCAAGATCTTTCTAGATCCCCCCCCAAGACCCAGTACTTC. Its protein product is CASSQDLSRSPPKTQYF.

The chain uses TRBV10-3 and TRBJ2-4, with 7 bases that match TRBD1. This CDR3 contains 18 residues. V dropped 2 bases and J dropped 3; count of bases not matched to a gene: 13. Germline CDR1 ENHRY, CDR2 SYGVKD. This CDR3 is CAISERDSSGGGKNIQYF. Written as DNA, the CDR3 is TGTGCCATCAGTGAGAGGGACAGTTCAGGGGGTGGCAAAAACATTCAGTACTTC.

This clone was picked up one time. This rearrangement joins TRBV5-4 to TRBJ1-1; D is uncertain. The ends were cut back, 3 bases at V and 0 bases at J, with 12 bases in the middle. The CDR3 contains 15 residues. CDR1 is SGHNT and CDR2 is YYREEE in the germline V gene (reference sequence). This CDR3 reads CASSSGGSMNTEAFF. CDR3 nucleotides: TGTGCCAGCAGCTCCGGAGGCTCCATGAACACTGAAGCTTTCTTT.